This T cell receptor beta chain stems from a study of T cells in Graves' hyperthyroidism and ophthalmopathy (dated by TCRdb to the late 2010s). Broadly, across the study: Peripheral blood samples were taken at the time of initial diagnosis, prior to any treatment. For training and testing, the 100 or so patients in the discovery cohort were randomly divided in a 7:3 ratio. To identify TCR V-J signatures that set the groups apart, the researchers used a discovery cohort of about a hundred patients, made up of about 44 with Graves' ophthalmopathy and 57 with stable Graves' hyperthyroidism. Whether ophthalmopathy could be predicted prospectively was tested in an independent validation cohort made up of under 20 hyperthyroidism patients plus 17 patients who later progressed to ophthalmopathy. After sampling, hyperthyroidism patients received methimazole starting at 30 mg daily, and ophthalmopathy patients received high-dose intravenous methylprednisolone. The paper reports TCR Vbeta CDR3 sequencing of fewer than 150 peripheral blood samples: some 41 ophthalmopathy, about 75 hyperthyroidism and roughly 17 progressor patients. In roughly six Graves' hyperthyroidism patients, the study also compared T-cell repertoires from thyroid tissue with T-cell repertoires from blood. Study-level results and caveats: In validation, progression to ophthalmopathy was predicted by the model with 65% to 71% sensitivity and nearly 75% specificity, a median of around 5.9 months before onset. A 13 V-J signature model separated ophthalmopathy from stable hyperthyroidism, with roughly 88% sensitivity and about 81% specificity in cross-validation and 80%/75% in testing. Most expanded thyroid clonotypes (frequency above 0.001) were also detected in blood, a finding suggesting that blood repertoires may reflect thyroid immune responses. No statistical method was used to fix the sample size in advance, and group allocation was not hidden from the investigators.

Graves' hyperthyroidism was defined as stable when no progression to ophthalmopathy occurred over 18 months of follow-up. Hyperthyroidism patients were newly diagnosed, had a disease duration of under 2 months, and were aged 18 to 65 years. The study excluded patients with uncontrolled infections, other autoimmune diseases, pregnancy or lactation. Diagnoses relied on clinical symptoms, serum thyroxine and TRAb, thyroid ultrasound and orbital computed tomography. PBMCs were isolated from about 10 ml of fresh peripheral blood by Ficoll-Paque density gradient centrifugation. Total RNA was extracted with Trizol reagent, and quality was checked on an Agilent 2100 Bioanalyzer. On this clonotype itself: There is no known antigen for this receptor. No much larger clone exists at a distance of one base, and base qualities are not known.

The TCR beta CDR3 regions were amplified from the RNA transcripts. For the first round of RT-PCR on the TCR CDR3, the HTBI primer set was used together with the Qiagen OneStep RT-PCR kit. The libraries were constructed in a second round of multiplex PCR and then size-selected and purified. Sequencing of the libraries was done on an Illumina HiSeq2000 using paired-end 100 bp reads. Per the authors' processing: Raw data were processed with SOAPnuke, discarding reads with adapters, uncalled bases, mean Phred below 15, or no exact constant-primer or identifier match. High-quality paired reads were merged with COPE v1.2.5, and unique nucleotide sequences were defined as clonotypes. MiTCR v1.1 was used to align clonotypes to the IMGT TRBV, TRBD and TRBJ reference segments. The analysis was restricted to V-J combinations with a frequency above 0.0001, which together covered 99% to 99.2% of the repertoires. The TCS score was defined as F50 (clonal expansion) divided by E x V (chaos), with BLOSUM62-based TCRdist calculated between CDR3 peptides within each V-J. Welch's t-statistics and random forest reduced 500 to 550 V-J features to 10 to 15, which were used in a naive Bayes classifier (R e1071). TCRdb's own reprocessing of the public reads used fastp at Q25 and MiXCR and kept productive beta chains. Rows are combined by CDR3 protein, so each entry shows the most common genes and DNA. TCRdb's processing, not the authors' own work, is the source of the V and J calls. Within this sample are 460,000 or so distinct CDR3 sequences, with approximately 14% of them counted one time only. Less than 20% of the sample goes to the ten largest clones.

The CDR3 goes from the cysteine to the phenylalanine over 17 residues. The only DNA kept is the CDR3, 51 bases in frame from the first base. Trimming leaves V shorter by 8 bases and J shorter by 3 bases, with the junction holding 10 bases beyond the gene matches. CDR1 and CDR2 are read off the germline V gene as SNHLY and FYNNEI. The chain is encoded by TRBV2 joined to TRBJ2-3, with 14 bases in between that match TRBD2. This TCR came from a woman between 18 and 29 years old with Graves' hyperthyroidism. The sample consisted of blood. The bases are TGTGCCAGCGGGGGGGGGACTAGCGGGAGTCGTACAGATACGCAGTATTTT. This yields the protein CASGGGTSGSRTDTQYF. With the rest looked up from the reference TRBV2 and TRBJ2-3 genes rather than sequenced, the full variable domain is EPEVTQTPSHQVTQMGQEVILRCVPISNHLYFYWYRQILGQKVEFLVSFYNNEISEKSEIFDDQFSVERPDGSNFTLKIRSTKLEDSAMYFCASGGGTSGSRTDTQYFGPGTRLTVL.